The TCR beta chain under discussion was sequenced for a study of molecular identifiers for immune sequencing clone quantification. This clonotype was detected many times. MiXCR, run by TCRdb on the PCR reads, gives a single entry per CDR3 protein. This sample yields about 640,000 distinct CDR3 sequences, of which about 20% are seen a single time; roughly 0.85% belongs to the top ten. After removal of 2 bases from V and 7 bases from J, the junction contained 14 bases not matched to a gene. Germline V lookup: CDR1 SQVTM, CDR2 ANQGSEA. The CDR3 totals 16 residues. Sequencing was carried out using naive CD8+ T cells from blood, with Jurkat cell RNA spiked in. Subset specified: FACS-sorted CD8+CD4-CCR7+CD45RA+ naive T cells. The receptor's source is a human donor in good health. Some libraries in this study had Jurkat cell RNA spiked in. This chain joins TRBV29-1 and TRBJ2-3; 8 nucleotides line up with TRBD2. The CDR3 is CSVEKWVGGAVYTQYF. The CDR3 DNA reads TGCAGCGTTGAAAAGTGGGTCGGGGGGGCCGTGTATACGCAGTATTTT.